This is a list of T cell receptor beta chains from one sample in a study of control samples from healthy donors and cancer patients. The repertoire was sequenced with immunoSEQ multiplex PCR; TCRdb's copy has only in-frame clones and lacks some. The sample shows about 25,000 clones, almost 85% of them seen only once. The sequenced material came from PBMCs. The receptor set was obtained from an older woman with head and neck cancer. Both conserved end residues are part of each CDR3. The D gene is left open where the match is weak. Rows give clone size only sometimes, using once, few, many, or a class for an expanded clone.

clone size	V gene	D gene	J gene	CDR3 protein	CDR3 DNA
NA	TRBV7-9	TRBD2	TRBJ2-3	CASSRSMTSGPTDTQYF	TGTGCCAGCAGCCGATCGATGACTAGCGGCCCCACAGATACGCAGTATTTT
NA	TRBV5-6	NA	TRBJ1-3	CASSRTGFSGNTIYF	TGTGCCAGCAGCAGAACAGGTTTCTCTGGAAACACCATATATTTT
NA	TRBV7-6	TRBD2	TRBJ2-1	CASSLGSSGSYNEQFF	TGTGCCAGCAGCTTAGGGTCTAGCGGGTCCTACAATGAGCAGTTCTTC
once	TRBV3-1/TRBV3-2	NA	TRBJ2-5	CASSQSETQYF	TGTGCCAGCAGCCAATCAGAGACCCAGTACTTC
NA	TRBV6-2/TRBV6-3	NA	TRBJ2-4	CASSRSNIQYF	TGTGCCAGCAGTCGGTCCAACATTCAGTACTTC
few	TRBV12-5	NA	TRBJ1-5	CASGLVGQPQHF	TGTGCTAGTGGTTTGGTTGGGCAGCCCCAGCATTTT
NA	TRBV29-1	TRBD2	TRBJ2-1	CSVEGLARAGGEQFF	TGCAGCGTTGAGGGACTAGCTCGGGCCGGAGGGGAGCAGTTCTTC
once	TRBV5-6	NA	TRBJ1-1	CASSLAGLPEAFF	TGTGCCAGCAGCTTGGCGGGACTTCCTGAAGCTTTCTTT
NA	TRBV29-1	TRBD1	TRBJ2-5	CSVLAPDRVGNNAETQYF	TGCAGCGTTTTAGCTCCGGACAGGGTGGGGAATAATGCGGAGACCCAGTACTTC
NA	TRBV6-5	TRBD1	TRBJ1-2	CASSTTGGRYGYTF	TGTGCCAGCAGTACCACAGGGGGACGCTATGGCTACACCTTC
NA	TRBV6-5	NA	TRBJ1-1	CASTKAGRATEAFF	TGTGCCAGCACCAAGGCAGGGAGGGCCACTGAAGCTTTCTTT
NA	TRBV4-2	TRBD2	TRBJ2-3	CASSQVAGLTDTQYF	TGTGCCAGCAGCCAAGTAGCGGGTCTCACAGATACGCAGTATTTT
few	TRBV4-3	NA	TRBJ2-2	CASSQVTGELFF	TGCGCCAGCAGCCAAGTAACCGGGGAGCTGTTTTTT
NA	TRBV6-2/TRBV6-3	TRBD2	TRBJ2-1	CASSYAKRTGLAGGQEQFF	TGTGCCAGCAGTTATGCCAAGCGGACAGGACTAGCGGGGGGACAAGAGCAGTTCTTC
NA	TRBV7-2	TRBD2	TRBJ2-1	CASSLFLGLAGADNEQFF	TGTGCCAGCAGCTTATTTTTGGGACTAGCGGGGGCGGACAATGAGCAGTTCTTC
NA	TRBV7-6	TRBD1	TRBJ1-1	CASSLGGTGNIGTEAFF	TGTGCCAGCAGCTTAGGGGGGACAGGGAACATTGGCACTGAAGCTTTCTTT
few	TRBV6-6	NA	TRBJ2-7	CASSAGQAYEQYF	TGTGCCAGCAGCGCTGGGCAGGCCTACGAGCAGTACTTC
NA	TRBV25-1	NA	TRBJ1-2	CASSRRDYGYTF	TGTGCCAGCAGTCGAAGGGACTATGGCTACACCTTC
once	TRBV5-1	NA	TRBJ2-5	CASSFPPREALAETQYF	TGCGCCAGCAGCTTCCCCCCACGGGAAGCTTTGGCGGAGACCCAGTACTTC
NA	TRBV12-3/TRBV12-4	NA	TRBJ2-7	CATAYGSEQYF	TGTGCCACAGCGTATGGCTCTGAGCAGTACTTC
NA	TRBV3-1/TRBV3-2	TRBD2	TRBJ2-7	CASSQETSGRWYEQYF	TGTGCCAGCAGCCAAGAGACTAGCGGGAGATGGTACGAGCAGTACTTC
NA	TRBV18	NA	TRBJ2-7	CASSPPTSYEQYF	TGTGCCAGCTCACCACCGACTAGCTACGAGCAGTACTTC
NA	TRBV19	NA	TRBJ2-3	CASHPGSTDTQYF	TGTGCCAGTCATCCGGGAAGCACAGATACGCAGTATTTT
NA	TRBV7-2	NA	TRBJ2-3	CASSSQANTQYF	TGTGCCAGCAGCTCCCAAGCGAATACGCAGTATTTT
NA	TRBV5-6	NA	TRBJ1-2	CASSLAGRRHGYTF	TGTGCCAGCAGCTTGGCCGGCAGAAGGCATGGCTACACCTTC
few	TRBV6-5	TRBD1	TRBJ2-1	CASSFGQGPYNEQFF	TGTGCCAGCAGTTTCGGACAGGGCCCCTACAATGAGCAGTTCTTC